Listed below are T cell receptor beta chains from one sample, sequenced in a study of response to subunit inactivated influenza vaccine. In TCRdb, the RT-PCR reads were re-called with MiXCR into one record per CDR3 protein. The sample holds about 570,000 distinct CDR3 sequences, 10% to 12% seen once. This sample also appeared in a second study, on T cells expressing NK-cell markers.

The sequencing used PBMCs from blood, collected on the day of vaccination. These receptors originate from a man aged 50-59 years who received an inactivated influenza vaccine. CDR3s include the opening cysteine and the closing phenylalanine or tryptophan. The D gene is left open where the match is weak. A row's size may be missing; if present it is once, few, many or a size class.

D gene: NA
clone size: many
J gene: TRBJ2-2
V gene: TRBV6-4
CDR3 protein: CASSEGESGELFF
CDR3 DNA: TGTGCCAGCAGTGAAGGAGAGTCGGGGGAGCTGTTTTTT

D gene: NA
clone size: NA
J gene: TRBJ2-3
V gene: TRBV6-5
CDR3 protein: CASSYRGTSTDTQYF
CDR3 DNA: TGTGCCAGCAGTTACCGAGGGACTAGCACAGATACGCAGTATTTT

D gene: NA
clone size: many
J gene: TRBJ1-4
V gene: TRBV3-1
CDR3 protein: CASSQVAVATNEKLFF
CDR3 DNA: TGTGCCAGCAGCCAAGTGGCGGTAGCAACTAATGAAAAACTGTTTTTT

D gene: NA
clone size: few
J gene: TRBJ2-7
V gene: TRBV19
CDR3 protein: CASSSSGHLYEQYF
CDR3 DNA: TGTGCCAGTAGTTCCTCGGGGCACCTATACGAGCAGTACTTC

D gene: NA
clone size: NA
J gene: TRBJ1-2
V gene: TRBV29-1
CDR3 protein: CSVEGGGDFGGYTF
CDR3 DNA: TGCAGCGTTGAAGGGGGTGGGGATTTTGGCGGCTACACCTTC

D gene: TRBD2
clone size: NA
J gene: TRBJ2-1
V gene: TRBV6-5
CDR3 protein: CASSYRPSGHNEQFF
CDR3 DNA: TGTGCCAGCAGTTACAGGCCTAGCGGCCACAATGAGCAGTTCTTC

D gene: NA
clone size: few
J gene: TRBJ2-7
V gene: TRBV7-2
CDR3 protein: CASSPRAGGEQYF
CDR3 DNA: TGTGCCAGCAGCCCCCGGGCTGGGGGGGAGCAGTACTTC

D gene: TRBD2
clone size: NA
J gene: TRBJ2-3
V gene: TRBV29-1
CDR3 protein: CSVAAGNTQTQYF
CDR3 DNA: TGCAGCGTTGCAGCGGGGAACACTCAAACGCAGTATTTT

D gene: NA
clone size: few
J gene: TRBJ2-7
V gene: TRBV6-6
CDR3 protein: CASTPSLGVEQYF
CDR3 DNA: TGTGCCAGCACCCCGAGCTTGGGGGTTGAGCAGTACTTC

D gene: NA
clone size: many
J gene: TRBJ2-7
V gene: TRBV29-1
CDR3 protein: CSGVTTGEQYF
CDR3 DNA: TGCAGCGGGGTAACTACAGGCGAGCAGTACTTC

D gene: NA
clone size: NA
J gene: TRBJ1-1
V gene: TRBV20-1
CDR3 protein: CSARPHPTKGHTEAFF
CDR3 DNA: TGCAGTGCTAGACCTCATCCGACAAAAGGACACACTGAAGCTTTCTTT

D gene: NA
clone size: NA
J gene: TRBJ2-1
V gene: TRBV20-1
CDR3 protein: CSARPDTGSYNEQFF
CDR3 DNA: TGCAGTGCTAGACCGGACACGGGCTCCTACAATGAGCAGTTCTTC

D gene: TRBD2
clone size: NA
J gene: TRBJ2-1
V gene: TRBV20-1
CDR3 protein: CSAHQLAGGSYNEQFF
CDR3 DNA: TGCAGTGCGCACCAACTAGCGGGCGGCTCCTACAATGAGCAGTTCTTC

D gene: TRBD2
clone size: few
J gene: TRBJ2-7
V gene: TRBV28
CDR3 protein: CASSPTSGGYYEQYF
CDR3 DNA: TGTGCCAGCAGCCCTACTAGCGGGGGCTACTACGAGCAGTACTTC

D gene: TRBD2
clone size: many
J gene: TRBJ2-1
V gene: TRBV28
CDR3 protein: CASRLPGLADHYNEQFF
CDR3 DNA: TGTGCCAGCAGACTACCCGGACTAGCGGACCACTACAATGAGCAGTTCTTC

D gene: NA
clone size: NA
J gene: TRBJ2-2
V gene: TRBV2
CDR3 protein: CASKGPAVLANTGELFF
CDR3 DNA: TGTGCCAGCAAGGGTCCAGCCGTCCTTGCGAACACCGGGGAGCTGTTTTTT

D gene: NA
clone size: few
J gene: TRBJ2-2
V gene: TRBV10-3
CDR3 protein: CAISAPGLTSGELFF
CDR3 DNA: TGTGCCATCAGTGCCCCGGGCCTAACGAGCGGGGAGCTGTTTTTT

D gene: NA
clone size: NA
J gene: TRBJ2-6
V gene: TRBV18
CDR3 protein: CASSPASGANVLTF
CDR3 DNA: TGTGCCAGCTCCCCGGCATCTGGGGCCAACGTCCTGACTTTC

D gene: NA
clone size: many
J gene: TRBJ2-1
V gene: TRBV12-3/TRBV12-4
CDR3 protein: CASSPRESGNEQFF
CDR3 DNA: TGTGCCAGCAGTCCTCGGGAGTCGGGTAATGAGCAGTTCTTC

D gene: NA
clone size: many
J gene: TRBJ2-7
V gene: TRBV5-1
CDR3 protein: CASSPLGYEQYF
CDR3 DNA: TGCGCCAGCAGCCCTCTTGGATACGAGCAGTACTTC

D gene: NA
clone size: few
J gene: TRBJ1-1
V gene: TRBV28
CDR3 protein: CASSLKIGQARNTEAFF
CDR3 DNA: TGTGCCAGCAGTTTAAAAATCGGGCAGGCGAGGAACACTGAAGCTTTCTTT

D gene: TRBD1
clone size: NA
J gene: TRBJ1-1
V gene: TRBV3-1
CDR3 protein: CASSQMDRTNTEAFF
CDR3 DNA: TGTGCCAGCAGCCAAATGGACAGGACGAACACTGAAGCTTTCTTT

D gene: NA
clone size: many
J gene: TRBJ2-7
V gene: TRBV6-5
CDR3 protein: CASSPLRGEQYF
CDR3 DNA: TGTGCCAGCAGTCCTCTCAGGGGCGAGCAGTACTTC

D gene: NA
clone size: NA
J gene: TRBJ1-1
V gene: TRBV5-1
CDR3 protein: CASSQRRSLEVTEAFF
CDR3 DNA: TGCGCCAGCAGCCAGCGACGTTCCTTGGAGGTAACTGAAGCTTTCTTT

D gene: NA
clone size: many
J gene: TRBJ1-3
V gene: TRBV12-3/TRBV12-4
CDR3 protein: CASSPIGSRVFGNTIYF
CDR3 DNA: TGTGCCAGCAGTCCGATAGGGAGTAGGGTCTTTGGAAACACCATATATTTT

D gene: NA
clone size: NA
J gene: TRBJ2-3
V gene: TRBV4-2
CDR3 protein: CASSQGFGAGIFTDTQYF
CDR3 DNA: TGTGCCAGCAGCCAAGGTTTCGGTGCAGGCATATTCACAGATACGCAGTATTTT

D gene: TRBD1
clone size: many
J gene: TRBJ2-3
V gene: TRBV7-6
CDR3 protein: CASSLALTGGTQYF
CDR3 DNA: TGTGCCAGCAGCTTAGCCCTGACAGGGGGTACGCAGTATTTT

D gene: TRBD2
clone size: many
J gene: TRBJ2-1
V gene: TRBV5-1
CDR3 protein: CASSRLAPNEQFF
CDR3 DNA: TGCGCCAGCAGCCGACTAGCCCCAAATGAGCAGTTCTTC

D gene: NA
clone size: few
J gene: TRBJ2-3
V gene: TRBV20-1
CDR3 protein: CSASPRAMGNTQYF
CDR3 DNA: TGCAGTGCTAGTCCCAGGGCAATGGGGAATACGCAGTATTTT

D gene: NA
clone size: NA
J gene: TRBJ1-2
V gene: TRBV12-3/TRBV12-4
CDR3 protein: CASSLGLLNGYTF
CDR3 DNA: TGTGCCAGCAGTTTGGGACTTCTCAATGGCTACACCTTC

D gene: NA
clone size: many
J gene: TRBJ1-1
V gene: TRBV7-2
CDR3 protein: CASSRDINTEAFF
CDR3 DNA: TGTGCCAGCAGCCGAGATATAAACACTGAAGCTTTCTTT

D gene: NA
clone size: NA
J gene: TRBJ2-7
V gene: TRBV29-1
CDR3 protein: CSVGTTIYEQYF
CDR3 DNA: TGCAGCGTTGGGACAACCATCTACGAGCAGTACTTC

D gene: NA
clone size: NA
J gene: TRBJ2-5
V gene: TRBV12-3/TRBV12-4
CDR3 protein: CASSFRDPQETQYF
CDR3 DNA: TGTGCCAGCAGTTTCCGGGACCCCCAAGAGACCCAGTACTTC

D gene: NA
clone size: few
J gene: TRBJ1-2
V gene: TRBV6-1
CDR3 protein: CASTEPGVGYGYTF
CDR3 DNA: TGTGCCAGCACCGAACCAGGGGTGGGCTATGGCTACACCTTC

D gene: NA
clone size: few
J gene: TRBJ2-5
V gene: TRBV5-1
CDR3 protein: CASSLAYWQAIQETQYF
CDR3 DNA: TGCGCCAGCAGCTTGGCCTACTGGCAGGCGATCCAAGAGACCCAGTACTTC

D gene: NA
clone size: many
J gene: TRBJ1-1
V gene: TRBV6-5
CDR3 protein: CASSYSGAGRSSEAFF
CDR3 DNA: TGTGCCAGCAGTTACTCCGGGGCAGGGAGGAGTTCTGAAGCTTTCTTT

D gene: NA
clone size: few
J gene: TRBJ1-2
V gene: TRBV7-2
CDR3 protein: CASSLVPEPDQGYTF
CDR3 DNA: TGTGCCAGCAGCTTAGTTCCAGAACCAGATCAGGGCTACACCTTC

D gene: NA
clone size: many
J gene: TRBJ1-5
V gene: TRBV2
CDR3 protein: CASSQTGKASNQPQHF
CDR3 DNA: TGTGCCAGCAGTCAGACCGGGAAAGCAAGCAATCAGCCCCAGCATTTT

D gene: NA
clone size: few
J gene: TRBJ2-1
V gene: TRBV4-2
CDR3 protein: CASRDPSSYNEQFF
CDR3 DNA: TGTGCCAGCAGGGACCCTAGCTCCTACAATGAGCAGTTCTTC

D gene: TRBD2
clone size: NA
J gene: TRBJ2-1
V gene: TRBV28
CDR3 protein: CASSLWRGEDYNEQFF
CDR3 DNA: TGTGCCAGCAGTTTATGGCGGGGGGAGGACTACAATGAGCAGTTCTTC

D gene: TRBD2
clone size: NA
J gene: TRBJ2-3
V gene: TRBV20-1
CDR3 protein: CSARFAGGTITDTQYF
CDR3 DNA: TGCAGTGCTAGATTCGCGGGGGGAACTATCACAGATACGCAGTATTTT

D gene: TRBD2
clone size: NA
J gene: TRBJ2-3
V gene: TRBV29-1
CDR3 protein: CSGTGTSGTVDTQYF
CDR3 DNA: TGCAGCGGCACCGGGACTAGCGGGACCGTAGATACGCAGTATTTT

D gene: TRBD1
clone size: few
J gene: TRBJ1-2
V gene: TRBV7-9
CDR3 protein: CASSLAGQGPDNYGYTF
CDR3 DNA: TGTGCCAGCAGCTTAGCGGGACAGGGACCTGATAACTATGGCTACACCTTC

D gene: NA
clone size: NA
J gene: TRBJ2-5
V gene: TRBV25-1
CDR3 protein: CASSGGRHQETQYF
CDR3 DNA: TGTGCCAGCAGTGGGGGACGGCACCAAGAGACCCAGTACTTC

D gene: NA
clone size: NA
J gene: TRBJ1-5
V gene: TRBV29-1
CDR3 protein: CSVKAGTGNDPQHF
CDR3 DNA: TGCAGCGTTAAGGCCGGGACGGGGAATGACCCCCAGCATTTT

D gene: NA
clone size: NA
J gene: TRBJ1-2
V gene: TRBV20-1
CDR3 protein: CSAGNQGNYGYTF
CDR3 DNA: TGCAGTGCTGGTAATCAGGGAAACTATGGCTACACCTTC

D gene: NA
clone size: many
J gene: TRBJ1-5
V gene: TRBV30
CDR3 protein: CAWSAGAGQPQHF
CDR3 DNA: TGTGCCTGGAGTGCAGGGGCCGGACAGCCCCAGCATTTT